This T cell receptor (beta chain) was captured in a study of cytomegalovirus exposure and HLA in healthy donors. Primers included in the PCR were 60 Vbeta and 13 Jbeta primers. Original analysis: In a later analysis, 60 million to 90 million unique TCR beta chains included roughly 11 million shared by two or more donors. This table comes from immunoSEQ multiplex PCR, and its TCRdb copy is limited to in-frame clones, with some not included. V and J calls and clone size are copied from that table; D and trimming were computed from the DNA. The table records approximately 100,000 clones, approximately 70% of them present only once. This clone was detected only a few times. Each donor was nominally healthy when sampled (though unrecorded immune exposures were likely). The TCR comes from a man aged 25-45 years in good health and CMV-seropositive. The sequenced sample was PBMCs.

In DNA, the CDR3 is TGTGCCAGCAAAGCAGCGGGGGGCACAGATACGCAGTATTTT. Translation gives CASKAAGGTDTQYF. The chain carries TRBV6-5 and TRBJ2-3; TRBD2 agrees at 8 bases. The junction had 4 bases not matched to a gene; V was cut back by 7 bases and J by 1 base. This CDR3 spans 14 amino acids. Germline-derived CDR1 and CDR2 are MNHEY and SVGAGI.